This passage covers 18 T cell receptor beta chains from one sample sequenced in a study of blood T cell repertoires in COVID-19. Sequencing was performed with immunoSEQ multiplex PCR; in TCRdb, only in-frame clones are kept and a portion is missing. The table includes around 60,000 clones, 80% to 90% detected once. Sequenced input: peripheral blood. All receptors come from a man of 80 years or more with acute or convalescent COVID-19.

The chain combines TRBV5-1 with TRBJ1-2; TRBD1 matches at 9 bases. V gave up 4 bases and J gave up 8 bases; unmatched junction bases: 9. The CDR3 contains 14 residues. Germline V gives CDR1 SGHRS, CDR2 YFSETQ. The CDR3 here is CASSPGTGPLGYTF. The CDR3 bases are TGCGCCAGCAGCCCCGGGACAGGGCCTTTGGGCTACACCTTC.

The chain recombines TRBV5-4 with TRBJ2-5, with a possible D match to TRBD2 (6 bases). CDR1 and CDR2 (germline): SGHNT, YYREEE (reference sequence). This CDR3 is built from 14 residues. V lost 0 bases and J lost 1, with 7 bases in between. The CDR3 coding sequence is TGTGCCAGCAGCTTGGTGGGGGGCCAAGAGACCCAGTACTTC. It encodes CASSLVGGQETQYF.

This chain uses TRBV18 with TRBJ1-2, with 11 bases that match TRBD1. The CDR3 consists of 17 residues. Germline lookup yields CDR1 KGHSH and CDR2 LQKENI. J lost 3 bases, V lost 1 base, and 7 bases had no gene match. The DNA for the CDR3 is TGTGCCAGCTCACCACTACCGGGACAGGGGGAACACTATGGCTACACCTTC. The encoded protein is CASSPLPGQGEHYGYTF.

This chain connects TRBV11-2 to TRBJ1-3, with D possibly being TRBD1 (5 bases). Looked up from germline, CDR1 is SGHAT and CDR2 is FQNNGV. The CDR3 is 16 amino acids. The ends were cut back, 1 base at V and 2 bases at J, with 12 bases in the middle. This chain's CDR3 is CASSLVPGSPGNTIYF. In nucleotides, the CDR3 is TGTGCCAGCAGCTTAGTCCCAGGGTCCCCTGGAAACACCATATATTTT.

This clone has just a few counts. This CDR3 is CASSRTGSNQPQHF. CDR3 DNA: TGTGCCAGCTCACGCACAGGGAGCAATCAGCCCCAGCATTTT. The chain employs TRBV18 and TRBJ1-5, with D possibly matching TRBD1 (6 bases). Per germline, CDR1 KGHSH and CDR2 LQKENI. The CDR3 consists of 14 residues. Deletions cut 4 bases from V and 1 base from J, with 8 bases between.

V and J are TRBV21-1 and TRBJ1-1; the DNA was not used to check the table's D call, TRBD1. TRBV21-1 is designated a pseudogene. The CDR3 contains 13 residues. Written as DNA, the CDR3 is TGTGCCAGCAGAAGGGGCTTGAACACTGAAGCTTTCTTT. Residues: CASRRGLNTEAFF.

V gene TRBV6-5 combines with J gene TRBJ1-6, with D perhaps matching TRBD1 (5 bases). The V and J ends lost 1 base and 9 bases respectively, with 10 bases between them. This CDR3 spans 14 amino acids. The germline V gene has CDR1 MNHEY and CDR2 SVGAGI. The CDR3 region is CASSYWGLGSPLHF. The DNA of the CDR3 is TGTGCCAGCAGTTACTGGGGCCTCGGTTCACCCCTCCACTTT.

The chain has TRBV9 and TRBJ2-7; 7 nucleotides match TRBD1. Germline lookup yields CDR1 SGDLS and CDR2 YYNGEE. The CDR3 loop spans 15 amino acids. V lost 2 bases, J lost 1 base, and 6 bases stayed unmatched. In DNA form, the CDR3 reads TGTGCCAGCAGCGTCACAGGGGACACTTCCTACGAGCAGTACTTC. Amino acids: CASSVTGDTSYEQYF.

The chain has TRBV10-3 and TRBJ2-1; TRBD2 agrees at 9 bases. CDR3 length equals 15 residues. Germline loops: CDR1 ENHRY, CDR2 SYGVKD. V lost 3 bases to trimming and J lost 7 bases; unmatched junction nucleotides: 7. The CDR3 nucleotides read TGTGCCATCAGTGATTCGCTAGCGGGGAGAAATGAGCAGTTCTTC. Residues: CAISDSLAGRNEQFF.

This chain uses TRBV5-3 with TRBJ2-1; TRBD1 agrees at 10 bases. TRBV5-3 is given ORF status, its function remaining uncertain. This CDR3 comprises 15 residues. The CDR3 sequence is CDKPPGTGEGNEQFF. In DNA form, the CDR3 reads TGTGACAAACCCCCGGGGACAGGGGAGGGCAATGAGCAGTTCTTC.

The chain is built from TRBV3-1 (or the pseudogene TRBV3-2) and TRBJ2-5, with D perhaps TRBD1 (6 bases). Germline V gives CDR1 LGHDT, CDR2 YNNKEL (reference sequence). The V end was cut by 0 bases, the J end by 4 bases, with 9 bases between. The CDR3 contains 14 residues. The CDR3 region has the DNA TGTGCCAGCAGCCAAGAGGTCAGGGGAGAGACCCAGTACTTC. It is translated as CASSQEVRGETQYF.

The CDR3 DNA is TGTGCCAGCACCAAACAGGGGACAGGGTCACCCCTCCACTTT. Amino acids: CASTKQGTGSPLHF. The chain employs TRBV5-6 and TRBJ1-6; 9 bases align to TRBD1. Per the germline V gene, CDR1 is SGHDT and CDR2 is YYEEEE. The CDR3 spans 14 residues. Trimming took 6 bases from V and 10 from J; bases not matched to a gene: 8.

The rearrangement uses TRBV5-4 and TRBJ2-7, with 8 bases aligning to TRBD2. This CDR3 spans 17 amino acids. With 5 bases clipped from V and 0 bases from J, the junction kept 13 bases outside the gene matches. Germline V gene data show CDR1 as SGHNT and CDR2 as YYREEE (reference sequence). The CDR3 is CASRVGLGPESSYEQYF. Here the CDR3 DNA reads TGTGCCAGCAGGGTGGGACTAGGACCGGAAAGCTCCTACGAGCAGTACTTC.

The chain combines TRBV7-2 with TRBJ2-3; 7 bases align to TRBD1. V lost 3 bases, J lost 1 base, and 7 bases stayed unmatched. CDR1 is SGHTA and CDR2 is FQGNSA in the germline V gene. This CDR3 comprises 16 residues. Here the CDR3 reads CASSFYGTDGTDTQYF. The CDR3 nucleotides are TGTGCCAGCAGCTTCTACGGGACAGACGGCACAGATACGCAGTATTTT.

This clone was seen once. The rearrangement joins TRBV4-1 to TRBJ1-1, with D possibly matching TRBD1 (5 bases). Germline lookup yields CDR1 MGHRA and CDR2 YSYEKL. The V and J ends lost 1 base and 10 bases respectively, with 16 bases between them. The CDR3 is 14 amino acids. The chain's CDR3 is CASSQVGGGLGAFF. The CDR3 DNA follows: TGCGCCAGCAGCCAAGTTGGCGGGGGATTAGGAGCTTTCTTT.

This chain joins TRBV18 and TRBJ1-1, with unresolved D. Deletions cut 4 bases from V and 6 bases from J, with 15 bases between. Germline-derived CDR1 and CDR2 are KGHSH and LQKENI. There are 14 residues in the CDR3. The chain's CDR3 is CASSRTAPEAEAFF. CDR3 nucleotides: TGTGCCAGCTCACGCACAGCTCCGGAGGCTGAAGCTTTCTTT. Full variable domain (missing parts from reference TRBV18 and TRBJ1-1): NAGVMQNPRHLVRRRGQEARLRCSPMKGHSHVYWYRQLPEEGLKFMVYLQKENIIDESGMPKERFSAEFPKEGPSILRIQQVVRGDSAAYFCASSRTAPEAEAFFGQGTRLTVV.

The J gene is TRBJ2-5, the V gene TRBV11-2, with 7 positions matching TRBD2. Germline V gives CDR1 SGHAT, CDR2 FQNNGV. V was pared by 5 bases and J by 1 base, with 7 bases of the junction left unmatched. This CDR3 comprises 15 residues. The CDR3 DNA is TGTGCCAGCAGCCCTAGCCCTAGCGGCCAAGAGACCCAGTACTTC. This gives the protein CASSPSPSGQETQYF.

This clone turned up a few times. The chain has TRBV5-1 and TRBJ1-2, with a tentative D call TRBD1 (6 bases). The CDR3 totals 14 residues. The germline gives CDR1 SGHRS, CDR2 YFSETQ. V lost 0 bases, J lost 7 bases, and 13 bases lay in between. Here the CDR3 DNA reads TGCGCCAGCAGCTTGGAGGTCTCAGGGGTTGGCTACACCTTC. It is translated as CASSLEVSGVGYTF.